The 29 T cell receptor beta chains below all came from one sample that was sequenced in a study of beta chain features in type 1 diabetes. The study reverse transcribed the entire isolated RNA, so it sequenced expressed TCRB transcripts. Assay used: immunoSEQ multiplex PCR; TCRdb lists only in-frame clones, some missing. The sample lists hundreds of thousands of clones; approximately 28% were seen once. The sequencing input was naive CD4+ T cells from blood. Every receptor here comes from a young man in good health.

This clone was found a few times. The V gene is TRBV11-1, the J gene TRBJ2-7; the match to TRBD1 covers 9 bases. J lost 4 bases, V lost 5 bases, and 6 bases had no gene match. From germline, CDR1 is SGHAT and CDR2 FQDESV (reference sequence). The CDR3 length is 14 residues. The CDR3 DNA is TGTGCCAGCAGCATCACCGGGACAGGGTACGAGCAGTACTTC. It is translated as CASSITGTGYEQYF.

The table lists this clone with a few counts. V usage is TRBV7-2 and J usage is TRBJ2-3; D is possibly TRBD2 (5 bases). This CDR3 has 13 amino acids. The germline V gene encodes CDR1 SGHTA and CDR2 FQGNSA. Trimming removed 6 bases at V and 4 bases at J, with 11 bases between. CDR3 residues: CASRIEGPDTQYF. CDR3 nucleotides: TGTGCCAGCAGGATCGAGGGCCCAGATACGCAGTATTTT.

In its sample, this clone was seen a few times. This rearrangement joins TRBV2 to TRBJ2-4; 8 nucleotides line up with TRBD1. Looked up from germline, CDR1 is SNHLY and CDR2 is FYNNEI. CDR3 size: 12 residues. Trimming took 4 bases from V and 8 from J; bases not matched to a gene: 1. The CDR3, as DNA: TGTGCCAGCAGTGCACAGGGGGACATTCAGTACTTC. Residues: CASSAQGDIQYF.

Only a few counts were recorded for this clone. The V call is TRBV30, the J call TRBJ1-1, with no clear D. This CDR3 contains 14 residues. Germline V CDR1 and CDR2: GTSNPN, SVGIG (reference sequence). V lost 2 bases and J 1 base, leaving 11 bases between the germline ends. The CDR3 protein is CAWSLGLGNTEAFF. CDR3 sequence (DNA): TGTGCCTGGAGTCTCGGACTAGGGAACACTGAAGCTTTCTTT.

This clone has just one count. The chain carries TRBV5-1 and TRBJ1-1, with a tentative D call TRBD1 (6 bases). Germline lookup yields CDR1 SGHRS and CDR2 YFSETQ. The ends were cut back, 7 bases at V and 5 bases at J, with 15 bases in the middle. This CDR3 has 13 amino acids. This chain's CDR3 is CASGHRVDTEAFF. Here the CDR3 DNA reads TGCGCCAGCGGTCACAGGGTGGATACTGAAGCTTTCTTT.

This sequence joins TRBV29-1 and TRBJ1-2, with no clear D. Trimming removed 4 bases at V and 4 bases at J, with 10 bases between. The CDR3 runs to 12 residues. Per the germline V gene, CDR1 is SQVTM and CDR2 is ANQGSEA. CDR3 sequence: CSVGVLGYGYTF. The CDR3 bases are TGCAGCGTTGGGGTGCTCGGCTATGGCTACACCTTC.

This clone was counted a few times. CDR3 coding DNA: TGTGCCTGGAGTCTAACGACAGGGGGGACTGAAGCTTTCTTT. It specifies CAWSLTTGGTEAFF. The chain links TRBV30 to TRBJ1-1; 9 nucleotides match TRBD1. CDR1 is GTSNPN, CDR2 SVGIG, per germline (reference sequence). The trim removed 2 bases at V and 5 bases at J, leaving 6 bases unmatched. This CDR3 is 14 amino acids long.

The chain recombines TRBV29-1 with TRBJ2-1; TRBD2 might be the D (5 bases). This CDR3 has 11 residues. Trimming took off 7 bases at V and 4 bases at J, with 8 bases between the two ends. Per the germline V gene, CDR1 is SQVTM and CDR2 is ANQGSEA. Written as DNA, the CDR3 is TGCAGCGCCGGGGTTTACAATGAGCAGTTCTTC. It encodes CSAGVYNEQFF.

J is TRBJ2-5 and V is TRBV5-1, with TRBD1 matching 7 bases. Germline V gene sequence: CDR1 SGHRS, CDR2 YFSETQ. Unmatched junction bases numbered 15, after V lost 6 bases and J lost 7 bases. The CDR3 loop spans 15 amino acids. The CDR3 coding sequence is TGCGCCAGCACCGTGGACAGGTCTGAAGTTGGGACCCAGTACTTC. Protein sequence: CASTVDRSEVGTQYF.

The gene calls are TRBV29-1 and TRBJ2-1; 12 bases line up with TRBD2. The J segment lost 6 bases and the V segment lost 6 bases, leaving 6 bases of the junction unmatched. This CDR3 region has 14 residues. The germline V gene has CDR1 SQVTM and CDR2 ANQGSEA. The CDR3 sequence is CSVGGLAGTNEQFF. CDR3 nucleotide sequence: TGCAGCGTAGGAGGACTAGCGGGAACCAATGAGCAGTTCTTC.

This clone appeared a single time. J is TRBJ2-5 and V is TRBV4-1, with 8 bases that match TRBD1. The V segment lost 4 bases and the J segment 2 bases; nucleotides outside the gene matches: 6. CDR3 length: 15 residues. In germline, CDR1 is MGHRA, CDR2 YSYEKL. This chain's CDR3 is CASSRTGSRQETQYF. DNA for the CDR3: TGCGCCAGCAGCCGGACAGGGTCCAGGCAAGAGACCCAGTACTTC.

The chain couples TRBV2 to TRBJ1-4; TRBD1 matches 7 bases. This CDR3 is 15 amino acids long. From germline, CDR1 is SNHLY and CDR2 FYNNEI. J was trimmed by 3 bases and V by 6 bases; bases with no gene match: 7. CDR3 region: CASSPTGRSNEKLFF. The CDR3 bases are TGTGCCAGCAGCCCGACAGGGCGTTCTAATGAAAAACTGTTTTTT. Filled out from reference TRBV2 and TRBJ1-4, the complete variable domain reads EPEVTQTPSHQVTQMGQEVILRCVPISNHLYFYWYRQILGQKVEFLVSFYNNEISEKSEIFDDQFSVERPDGSNFTLKIRSTKLEDSAMYFCASSPTGRSNEKLFFGSGTQLSVL.

This clone has more than one count but fewer than ten. In DNA, the CDR3 is TGTGCCATCTCACAGCGGGAGGGCACAGATACGCAGTATTTT. Amino acids: CAISQREGTDTQYF. The chain carries TRBV10-3 and TRBJ2-3; TRBD2 aligns across 9 bases. With 8 bases clipped from V and 1 base from J, the junction kept 4 bases outside the gene matches. Germline values: CDR1 ENHRY, CDR2 SYGVKD. CDR3 size: 14 residues.

This clone came up a few times. The chain links TRBV9 to TRBJ2-1; the D gene is possibly TRBD2 (6 bases). This CDR3 has 15 residues. The germline V gene encodes CDR1 SGDLS and CDR2 YYNGEE. Between the trimmed V and J ends, which lost 1 base and 5 bases, there was a span of 13 bases. As DNA, the CDR3 is TGTGCCAGCAGCGTAAACCCAGCGGGTGACAATGAGCAGTTCTTC. Its protein product is CASSVNPAGDNEQFF.

The chain combines TRBV9 with TRBJ2-5, with 12 bases lining up with TRBD2. Per germline, CDR1 SGDLS and CDR2 YYNGEE. The CDR3 totals 15 residues. J was trimmed by 4 bases and V by 3 bases; bases with no gene match: 4. CDR3 nucleotide sequence: TGTGCCAGCAGCGCTAGCGGGAGGGAGCTAGAGACCCAGTACTTC. Encoded protein: CASSASGRELETQYF.

The table lists this clone with a few counts. V and J are TRBV11-2 and TRBJ2-2, with 7 positions matching TRBD2. J lost 5 bases, V lost 5 bases, and 8 bases had no gene match. This CDR3 has 15 amino acids. Germline V lookup: CDR1 SGHAT, CDR2 FQNNGV. The CDR3 sequence is CASSQIGGRTGELFF. The CDR3 DNA sequence: TGTGCCAGCAGCCAAATTGGCGGGAGAACCGGGGAGCTGTTTTTT.

This clone showed up just a few times. Other nucleotide sequences from this sample produce the same CDR3. V and J are TRBV30 and TRBJ2-4; D not certain. CDR3 length equals 11 residues. Germline CDR1 is GTSNPN and CDR2 is SVGIG (reference sequence). Trimming removed 0 bases from V and 9 bases from J, with 6 bases in between. The CDR3 sequence: CAWSVQGIQYF. The CDR3 DNA sequence: TGTGCCTGGAGTGTACAAGGCATTCAGTACTTC.

The J gene is TRBJ2-7, the V gene TRBV10-3; 9 bases map to TRBD1. Trimming took 0 bases from V and 5 from J; bases not matched to a gene: 8. CDR1 and CDR2 (germline): ENHRY, SYGVKD. The CDR3 has 16 residues. In nucleotides, the CDR3 is TGTGCCATCAGTGAGTCGAGGGGGACAGGGTCCGACGAGCAGTACTTC. It specifies CAISESRGTGSDEQYF.

Of note for this clone: Other DNA sequences of this sample code for an identical CDR3. The CDR3 sequence is CASSLGVSTDTQYF. Here the CDR3 DNA reads TGTGCCAGCAGCTTAGGGGTTAGCACAGATACGCAGTATTTT. The chain joins TRBV5-6 to TRBJ2-3; D perhaps matches TRBD1 (5 bases). This CDR3 is 14 amino acids long. Between the trimmed V and J ends, which lost 2 bases and 0 bases, there was a span of 7 bases. The germline gives CDR1 SGHDT, CDR2 YYEEEE.

The CDR3 is CASSVDISYEQYF. The CDR3, as DNA: TGTGCCAGCAGTGTGGACATCTCCTACGAGCAGTACTTC. This chain links TRBV25-1 with TRBJ2-5; weak D call: TRBD1 (5 bases). The DNA matches TRBJ2-7 better at its end, which makes the J call doubtful. This CDR3 is 13 amino acids long. Germline assignment: CDR1 MGHDK and CDR2 SYGVNS.

This clone came up a few times. The chain couples TRBV30 to TRBJ2-7; perhaps TRBD2 as D (7 bases). Trimming removed 3 bases at V and 2 bases at J, with 14 bases between. The length of the CDR3 is 14 residues. Germline CDR1 reads GTSNPN; CDR2 reads SVGIG (reference sequence). CDR3 DNA sequence: TGTGCCTGGAGGGTAGGGGGAGGGACCTACGAGCAGTACTTC. This translates into CAWRVGGGTYEQYF. Looking up the rest from reference TRBV30 and TRBJ2-7 gives the full variable domain: SQTIHQWPATLVQPVGSPLSLECTVEGTSNPNLYWYRQAAGRGLQLLFYSVGIGQISSEVPQNLSASRPQDRQFILSSKKLLLSDSGFYLCAWRVGGGTYEQYFGPGTRLTVT.

The V gene is TRBV7-2, the J gene TRBJ2-3; D could derive from TRBD1 or TRBD2 (5 bases each). There are 16 residues in the CDR3. The ends were cut back, 7 bases at V and 0 bases at J, with 17 bases in the middle. Germline V gives CDR1 SGHTA, CDR2 FQGNSA. The CDR3 loop is CASTQAGTHSTDTQYF. The DNA of the CDR3 is TGTGCCAGCACCCAGGCCGGGACCCATAGCACAGATACGCAGTATTTT.

The chain links TRBV4-2 to TRBJ1-2; 7 nucleotides line up with TRBD1. Germline V gene data show CDR1 as LGHNA and CDR2 as YNFKEQ. The CDR3 has 16 residues. J gave up 0 bases and V 3 bases, and 7 bases lay outside the gene matches. The CDR3 bases are TGTGCCAGCAGCCAGGGGGGACAGTTCGCTAACTATGGCTACACCTTC. This codes for CASSQGGQFANYGYTF.

This clone occurred a few times. The rearrangement uses TRBV29-1 and TRBJ2-7; the D gene is possibly TRBD1 (6 bases). V shed 5 bases and J shed 3 bases, with 11 bases lying between them. Germline CDR1 reads SQVTM; CDR2 reads ANQGSEA. The CDR3 has 12 residues. CDR3 DNA: TGCAGCGTTTACCGGGACAACTACGAGCAGTACTTC. It encodes CSVYRDNYEQYF.

This chain joins TRBV5-4 and TRBJ2-7, with D perhaps matching TRBD2 (5 bases). Trimming left V 3 bases short and J 4 bases short, with 8 bases between. The CDR3 has 12 amino acids. Germline V gene data show CDR1 as SGHNT and CDR2 as YYREEE (reference sequence). The CDR3 sequence: CASSSPGYEQYF. CDR3 nucleotide sequence: TGTGCCAGCAGCTCTCCGGGGTACGAGCAGTACTTC.

The chain recombines TRBV5-4 with TRBJ2-1; 12 bases are shared with TRBD2. The CDR3 has 18 residues. The V segment lost 4 bases and the J segment 5 bases; nucleotides outside the gene matches: 13. CDR1 is SGHNT and CDR2 is YYREEE in the germline V gene (reference sequence). CDR3 coding DNA: TGTGCCAGCAGCCCGACTAGCGGGAGTGGGTGGGTTAACAATGAGCAGTTCTTC. It yields the protein CASSPTSGSGWVNNEQFF.

This clone was seen more than once but under ten times. The rearrangement links TRBV29-1 to TRBJ2-3; either TRBD1 or TRBD2 may fit D (6 bases each). V was pared by 5 bases and J by 2 bases, with 20 bases between. The CDR3 is 16 amino acids. Germline values: CDR1 SQVTM, CDR2 ANQGSEA. As DNA, the CDR3 is TGCAGCGTTCCCGACTGGGGGGCTCGTAACACAGATACGCAGTATTTT. Its protein product is CSVPDWGARNTDTQYF.

The chain is built from TRBV2 and TRBJ1-2, with TRBD1 matching over 9 bases. Per the germline V gene, CDR1 is SNHLY and CDR2 is FYNNEI. This CDR3 is built from 13 residues. After removal of 5 bases from V and 7 bases from J, the junction contained 5 bases not matched to a gene. The CDR3 sequence: CASSRTGAAGYTF. Here the CDR3 DNA reads TGTGCCAGCAGTCGGACAGGGGCGGCTGGCTACACCTTC.

The V and J genes are TRBV7-2 and TRBJ2-3; 7 bases map to TRBD2. In germline, CDR1 is SGHTA, CDR2 FQGNSA. CDR3 size: 13 residues. V lost 5 bases, J lost 4 bases, and 3 bases stayed unmatched. The CDR3 DNA sequence: TGTGCCAGCAGCCTTCGGGGGGCAGATACGCAGTATTTT. It specifies CASSLRGADTQYF. The full variable domain, its missing parts supplied by reference TRBV7-2 and TRBJ2-3, is GAGVSQSPSNKVTEKGKDVELRCDPISGHTALYWYRQSLGQGLEFLIYFQGNSAPDKSGLPSDRFSAERTGGSVSTLTIQRTQQEDSAVYLCASSLRGADTQYFGPGTRLTVL.